Presented here are 23 T cell receptor beta chains from one specimen sequenced in a study of monozygotic twins with inflammatory bowel disease. Each CDR3 protein gets one entry in TCRdb, which reprocessed the 5' RACE reads and gives no DNA. This table lists 300,000 to 400,000 distinct CDR3 sequences. Material: blood. These receptors came from a human donor with ulcerative colitis or Crohn's disease, or a healthy co-twin of an affected twin (not recorded which).

The chain joins TRBV5-1 to TRBJ2-3; the TCRdb D gene call, TRBD2, has no DNA to confirm it. Per germline, CDR1 SGHRS and CDR2 YFSETQ. The CDR3 extends over 18 amino acids. The CDR3 sequence is CASSLGILAGGSSDTQYF.

The chain joins TRBV29-1 to TRBJ1-2. CDR1 is SQVTM, CDR2 ANQGSEA, per germline. The CDR3 contains 12 residues. This chain's CDR3 is CSVIDTNYGYTF. Combining the CDR3 with reference TRBV29-1 and TRBJ1-2 gives the whole variable domain SAVISQKPSRDICQRGTSLTIQCQVDSQVTMMFWYRQQPGQSLTLIATANQGSEATYESGFVIDKFPISRPNLTFSTLTVSNMSPEDSSIYLCSVIDTNYGYTFGSGTRLTVV.

The chain couples TRBV7-2 to TRBJ2-1. The CDR3 contains 14 residues. From germline, CDR1 is SGHTA and CDR2 FQGNSA. CDR3 residues: CASSLGGGRSEQFF.

The chain has TRBV5-1 and TRBJ1-1. The CDR3 loop spans 18 amino acids. Looked up from germline, CDR1 is SGHRS and CDR2 is YFSETQ. This CDR3 reads CASSQQAGGYTLNTEAFF. Full variable domain (remainder filled in from reference TRBV5-1 and TRBJ1-1): KAGVTQTPRYLIKTRGQQVTLSCSPISGHRSVSWYQQTPGQGLQFLFEYFSETQRNKGNFPGRFSGRQFSNSRSEMNVSTLELGDSALYLCASSQQAGGYTLNTEAFFGQGTRLTVV.

This sequence joins TRBV2 and TRBJ2-3. CDR3 size: 13 residues. CDR1 and CDR2 (germline): SNHLY, FYNNEI. The CDR3 sequence is CASSSQLGDTQYF.

V usage is TRBV7-2 and J usage is TRBJ2-3; the D call from TCRdb, TRBD1, cannot be confirmed without DNA. CDR3 length: 15 residues. Germline CDR1 reads SGHTA; CDR2 reads FQGNSA. CDR3 sequence: CASRSDRDGADTQYF.

The rearrangement uses TRBV29-1 and TRBJ1-4. CDR1 is SQVTM and CDR2 is ANQGSEA in the germline V gene. The CDR3 is 13 residues long. This chain's CDR3 is CSVESGPGEKLFF.

The chain combines TRBV7-9 with TRBJ1-1; with no DNA, the TCRdb D assignment of TRBD1 cannot be verified. Germline V gives CDR1 SEHNR, CDR2 FQNEAQ (reference sequence). CDR3 length: 17 residues. CDR3 region: CASSFPRTVGMNTEAFF.

CDR3 loop: CASSRDSVSTGELFF. V gene TRBV6-1 combines with J gene TRBJ2-2; TCRdb calls TRBD1, which cannot be checked without DNA. Per germline, CDR1 MNHNS and CDR2 SASEGT. The CDR3 runs to 15 residues.

The chain recombines TRBV28 with TRBJ1-1. Germline V gene lookup returns CDR1 MDHEN and CDR2 SYDVKM. The CDR3 extends over 13 amino acids. CDR3 region: CASSTVAQRSNFF.

The rearrangement joins TRBV12-3 or TRBV12-4 to TRBJ2-2; there is no DNA to check the TCRdb D call of TRBD1. This CDR3 region has 15 residues. This CDR3 reads CASSFRDRGSGELFF.

This sequence joins TRBV19 and TRBJ2-3; TCRdb's D call, TRBD1, is unchecked because there is no DNA. There are 16 residues in the CDR3. In germline, CDR1 is LNHDA, CDR2 SQIVND (reference sequence). This CDR3 reads CASSQRTGPYTDTQYF.

The V and J genes are TRBV2 and TRBJ2-5; TCRdb calls TRBD1, which cannot be checked without DNA. Germline V lookup: CDR1 SNHLY, CDR2 FYNNEI. The CDR3 is 12 residues long. CDR3 region: CASRGGSETQYF.

The chain uses TRBV12-3 or TRBV12-4 and TRBJ1-1; TCRdb indicates TRBD1, and absent DNA this call remains unverified. CDR3 length equals 14 residues. The chain's CDR3 is CASTPFPRELQAFF.

The chain employs TRBV5-1 and TRBJ2-7; TCRdb's D gene call, TRBD2, goes unchecked for lack of DNA. Germline CDR1 SGHRS, CDR2 YFSETQ. The CDR3 is 13 residues long. CDR3 sequence reads: CASSPARDYEQYF.

CDR3: CASSLLTGPYNEQFF. The chain combines TRBV9 with TRBJ2-1; TCRdb reports TRBD2, a call that lacks DNA to check it against. The CDR3 is made up of 15 amino acids. Germline values: CDR1 SGDLS, CDR2 YYNGEE.

The gene calls are TRBV10-3 and TRBJ1-3; the TRBD1 assignment by TCRdb is unverifiable without DNA. Germline-derived CDR1 and CDR2 are ENHRY and SYGVKD. This CDR3 is 15 amino acids long. This CDR3 is CAISGDAFSGNTIYF.

The V gene is TRBV29-1, the J gene TRBJ1-2. Germline values: CDR1 SQVTM, CDR2 ANQGSEA. The CDR3 consists of 13 residues. The CDR3 sequence is CSVASGVGYGYTF.

The chain joins TRBV7-9 to TRBJ2-1; the D call of TRBD1 rests on TCRdb alone, since no DNA is present to check it. This CDR3 region has 12 residues. Germline V CDR1 and CDR2: SEHNR, FQNEAQ (reference sequence). The CDR3 protein is CASSDQGYEQFF. The full variable domain, its missing parts supplied by reference TRBV7-9 and TRBJ2-1, is DTGVSQNPRHKITKRGQNVTFRCDPISEHNRLYWYRQTLGQGPEFLTYFQNEAQLEKSRLLSDRFSAERPKGSFSTLEIQRTEQGDSAMYLCASSDQGYEQFFGPGTRLTVL.

CDR3 in amino acids: CASSSTISFYEQYF. V gene TRBV28 combines with J gene TRBJ2-7. The CDR3 runs 14 residues. CDR1 MDHEN and CDR2 SYDVKM come from the germline V gene. The full variable domain, with the rest looked up from reference TRBV28 and TRBJ2-7, is DVKVTQSSRYLVKRTGEKVFLECVQDMDHENMFWYRQDPGLGLRLIYFSYDVKMKEKGDIPEGYSVSREKKERFSLILESASTNQTSMYLCASSSTISFYEQYFGPGTRLTVT.

The V call is TRBV5-1, the J call TRBJ2-1; absent DNA, TCRdb's TRBD2 call cannot be checked. CDR1 is SGHRS, CDR2 YFSETQ, per germline. The CDR3 length is 19 residues. The CDR3 protein is CASSLEVTSGRLRANEQFF.

V gene TRBV6-1 combines with J gene TRBJ2-7; TCRdb gives TRBD1 as the D gene, but with no DNA this cannot be confirmed. The CDR3 is made up of 15 amino acids. The germline gives CDR1 MNHNS, CDR2 SASEGT. The chain's CDR3 is CASSPTGGLSYEQYF.

The chain is built from TRBV12-3 or TRBV12-4 and TRBJ2-2; with no DNA, the TCRdb D assignment of TRBD1 cannot be verified. This CDR3 is 18 amino acids long. CDR3 amino acids: CASSRSPGVSTNTGELFF.